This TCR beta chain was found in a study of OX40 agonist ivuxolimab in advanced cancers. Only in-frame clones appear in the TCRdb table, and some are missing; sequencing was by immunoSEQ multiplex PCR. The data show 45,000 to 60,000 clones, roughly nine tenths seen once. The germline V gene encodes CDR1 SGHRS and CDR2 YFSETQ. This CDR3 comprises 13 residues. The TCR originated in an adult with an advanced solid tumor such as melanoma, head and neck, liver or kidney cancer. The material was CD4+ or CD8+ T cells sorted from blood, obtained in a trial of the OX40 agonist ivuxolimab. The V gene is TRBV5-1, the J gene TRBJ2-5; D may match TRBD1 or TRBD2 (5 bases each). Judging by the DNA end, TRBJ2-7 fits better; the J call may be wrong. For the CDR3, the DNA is TGCGCCAGCAGCCCGGGACCGAACTACGAGCAGTACTTC. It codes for CASSPGPNYEQYF.